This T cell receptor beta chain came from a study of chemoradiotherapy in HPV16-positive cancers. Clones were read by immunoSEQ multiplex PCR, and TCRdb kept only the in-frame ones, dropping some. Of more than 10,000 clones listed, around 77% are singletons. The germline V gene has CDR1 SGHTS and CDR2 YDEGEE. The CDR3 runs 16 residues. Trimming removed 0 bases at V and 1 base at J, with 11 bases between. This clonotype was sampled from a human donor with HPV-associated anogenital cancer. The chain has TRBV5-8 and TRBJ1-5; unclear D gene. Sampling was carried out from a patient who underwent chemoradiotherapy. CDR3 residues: CASSLAPGSSNQPQHF. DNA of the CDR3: TGTGCCAGCAGCTTGGCCCCGGGCTCGAGCAATCAGCCCCAGCATTTT.